The table lists the clone carrying this T cell receptor (beta chain) with a few counts. Antigen specificity is unknown. The donor group consisted entirely of healthy Caucasians. TCRdb called the 5' RACE reads again in MiXCR, with one record for every CDR3 protein. The table includes approximately 890,000 distinct CDR3 sequences, about 12% detected once. This entry is derived from a study of identical twins. Study-wide results and caveats: There was more out-of-frame TCR alpha sharing in monozygotic twins than models estimated. Conclusions rested on cross-sectional statistics rather than following the same donors. Abundant beta clonotypes from cord blood bore fewer insertions; memory repertoires lacked this pattern.

The V and J ends lost 4 bases and 0 bases, in that order; junction bases with no gene match: 6. CDR1 and CDR2 (germline): SNHLY, FYNNEI. This CDR3 region has 16 residues. These same records also appear under a second study, on yellow fever vaccine responses in identical twins.

Material for sequencing was PBMCs. The chain couples TRBV2 to TRBJ1-5, with 7 bases fitting TRBD1. The sequence was collected from a young woman in good health. In DNA form, the CDR3 reads TGTGCCAGCAGTGGAAGGGGGCCTTTTAGCAATCAGCCCCAGCATTTT. Its translation: CASSGRGPFSNQPQHF.